Detailed here is one T cell receptor beta chain. As yet, its antigen is unknown. It is unclear where the CDR3 begins or ends on the DNA, so no DNA is shown, and the CDR3 is as TCRdb lists it. The CDR3 is made up of 13 amino acids, end residues included. These data are taken from a study of blood T cells in healthy people across ages. Study outcomes and limitations: The recorded TCR beta diversity per million T cells decreased in a roughly linear manner with age.

The sample, approximately 10 milliliters of peripheral blood, was drawn from each donor. The amount of total RNA extracted per sample was at least 5.5 micrograms. Sample-barcoded 5' priming and a J-beta primer mix drove a second PCR of about 6 to 12 cycles. TCRdb reanalysed the 5' RACE reads using MiXCR and keeps one entry per CDR3 protein. There are approximately 1.5 million distinct CDR3 sequences in the sample; about 45% occur only once, and about 4% lies in the top ten. This chain uses TRBV21-1 with TRBJ2-5. TRBV21-1 is a documented pseudogene. Sequenced sample: blood. The clonotype was recovered from a woman under 30 in good health. The CDR3 spells CASSDYFGESQYF.